This entry lists 27 T cell receptor beta chains sequenced from one sample in a study of cytomegalovirus exposure and HLA in healthy donors (dated by TCRdb to 2017 to 2019). Receptor libraries were prepared by the immunoSEQ multiplex PCR assay. For the multiplex PCR, a mixture combining 60 forward primers for TCR Vbeta segments and 13 reverse primers for TCR Jbeta segments was used. The source is immuneACCESS, and TCRdb retained only in-frame sequences with V and J called. Part of the clones is not carried over; for the studies checked, unresolved V genes explain less than half of this, and the remainder is unexplained. In this sample the table shows around 100,000 clones, 79% of which occur a single time. Clones ranked in the top ten supply about 3% of the sample. Sequenced input: PBMCs. These receptors originate from a woman aged 40 to 50 in good health and CMV-seronegative.

The chain couples TRBV6-5 to TRBJ1-1; D possibly corresponds to TRBD1 (6 bases). The CDR3 loop spans 15 amino acids. Trimming left V 4 bases short and J 0 bases short, with 12 bases between. Germline V gene sequence: CDR1 MNHEY, CDR2 SVGAGI. CDR3 amino acids: CASSSQQGLNTEAFF. The CDR3 DNA follows: TGTGCCAGCAGTTCGCAACAGGGCCTGAACACTGAAGCTTTCTTT.

The chain carries TRBV30 and TRBJ1-4, with 7 bases aligning to TRBD1. The CDR3 totals 14 residues. The germline V gene has CDR1 GTSNPN and CDR2 SVGIG (reference sequence). Trimming removed 1 base from V and 5 bases from J; junction bases left unmatched: 4. As DNA, the CDR3 is TGTGCCTGGAGTGGGGGACAGAAGAATGAAAAACTGTTTTTT. Translated, it gives CAWSGGQKNEKLFF.

CDR3: CASSDRDRVYEQYF. The CDR3 DNA sequence: TGTGCCAGCAGTGACCGGGACAGGGTCTACGAGCAGTACTTC. The V gene is TRBV6-5, the J gene TRBJ2-7; 9 bases fit TRBD1. The CDR3 extends over 14 amino acids. Germline assignment: CDR1 MNHEY and CDR2 SVGAGI. Losses at the gene ends were 5 bases for V and 3 bases for J; bases not matched to a gene: 5.

The V call is TRBV18, the J call TRBJ2-3; TRBD2 matches 13 bases. The CDR3 contains 17 residues. Germline V CDR1 and CDR2: KGHSH, LQKENI. The junction had 6 bases not matched to a gene; V was cut back by 2 bases and J by 4 bases. Here the CDR3 DNA reads TGTGCCAGCTCACCAGAGGGGACTAGCGGGATTTCAGATACGCAGTATTTT. This codes for CASSPEGTSGISDTQYF.

The chain employs TRBV6-1 and TRBJ2-7, with 7 bases lining up with TRBD2. The CDR3 spans 12 residues. CDR1 and CDR2 (germline): MNHNS, SASEGT. V was clipped by 7 bases and J by 6 bases; unmatched bases: 6. The CDR3 loop reads CASTAGRGEQYF. CDR3 sequence (DNA): TGTGCCAGCACAGCTGGGAGGGGCGAGCAGTACTTC.

The CDR3 sequence: CASSLASGRNNEQFF. The CDR3 nucleotides read TGTGCCAGCAGCTTAGCTAGCGGGAGGAACAATGAGCAGTTCTTC. The chain carries TRBV11-2 and TRBJ2-1; TRBD2 matches 11 bases. This CDR3 spans 15 amino acids. V gave up 1 base and J gave up 5 bases; unmatched junction bases: 1. Germline-derived CDR1 and CDR2 are SGHAT and FQNNGV. Full variable domain (remainder filled in from reference TRBV11-2 and TRBJ2-1): EAGVAQSPRYKIIEKRQSVAFWCNPISGHATLYWYQQILGQGPKLLIQFQNNGVVDDSQLPKDRFSAERLKGVDSTLKIQPAKLEDSAVYLCASSLASGRNNEQFFGPGTRLTVL.

This chain uses TRBV7-2 with TRBJ2-3, with 8 bases aligning to TRBD2. Germline V gene data show CDR1 as SGHTA and CDR2 as FQGNSA. CDR3 length: 12 residues. J lost 14 bases, V lost 5 bases, and 9 bases had no gene match. The CDR3 nucleotides are TGTGCCAGCAGCAAACAGCGGGAGCGAAGGTATTTT. Protein: CASSKQRERRYF.

The CDR3 DNA is TGTGCCAGCAGCCCCCTCGGGGTAGTGGAGGAGACCCAGTACTTC. Its translation is CASSPLGVVEETQYF. This chain connects TRBV27 to TRBJ2-5, with D perhaps TRBD2 (5 bases). The germline gives CDR1 MNHEY, CDR2 SMNVEV (reference sequence). This CDR3 has 15 residues. The V gene lost 6 bases and the J gene lost 5 bases, with 19 bases spanning the gap.

V and J are TRBV28 and TRBJ2-7; TRBD1 is a possible D gene (6 bases). This CDR3 spans 14 amino acids. CDR1 and CDR2 (germline): MDHEN, SYDVKM. V lost 2 bases and J 3 bases, leaving 11 bases between the germline ends. This CDR3 reads CASSLRQEVYEQYF. The CDR3 region has the DNA TGTGCCAGCAGTTTAAGACAGGAAGTCTACGAGCAGTACTTC.

The chain couples TRBV10-3 to TRBJ2-5, with D possibly TRBD1 on 7 matching bases. V shed 10 bases and J shed 1 base, with 10 bases lying between them. The length of the CDR3 is 12 residues. The germline V gene encodes CDR1 ENHRY and CDR2 SYGVKD. The CDR3 DNA follows: TGTGCCACGCGGGACAGCCAAGAGACCCAGTACTTC. Its translation: CATRDSQETQYF.

The chain recombines TRBV5-6 with TRBJ1-1; the D is unclear. The germline V gene has CDR1 SGHDT and CDR2 YYEEEE. This CDR3 has 11 amino acids. Trimming left V 0 bases short and J 11 bases short, with 8 bases between. The CDR3 DNA reads TGTGCCAGCAGCTTGGCCGAGGAGGCTTTCTTT. Amino acids: CASSLAEEAFF.

The chain employs TRBV5-1 and TRBJ2-1, with TRBD2 matching 7 bases. V was pared by 4 bases and J by 9 bases, with 13 bases of the junction left unmatched. CDR3 length equals 15 residues. Per germline, CDR1 SGHRS and CDR2 YFSETQ. CDR3 sequence: CASSAGVGPPTEQFF. In nucleotides, the CDR3 is TGCGCCAGCAGCGCGGGAGTAGGCCCCCCCACTGAGCAGTTCTTC. The full variable domain, with the rest looked up from reference TRBV5-1 and TRBJ2-1, is KAGVTQTPRYLIKTRGQQVTLSCSPISGHRSVSWYQQTPGQGLQFLFEYFSETQRNKGNFPGRFSGRQFSNSRSEMNVSTLELGDSALYLCASSAGVGPPTEQFFGPGTRLTVL.

This chain joins TRBV4-3 and TRBJ1-2; the D gene is possibly TRBD1 (6 bases). Germline CDR1 is LGHNA and CDR2 is YSLEER. CDR3 length equals 16 residues. With 0 bases removed from V and 5 bases from J, the gap between germline ends came to 16 bases. The CDR3 DNA is TGCGCCAGCAGCCAAGATTACAGGGCGGTCGGGTATGGCTACACCTTC. Amino acids: CASSQDYRAVGYGYTF.

J is TRBJ1-5 and V is TRBV28; D perhaps matches TRBD1 (5 bases). This CDR3 has 16 amino acids. Per the germline V gene, CDR1 is MDHEN and CDR2 is SYDVKM. Trimming cost V 5 bases and J 2 bases, with 16 bases left between them. The CDR3 bases are TGTGCCAGCAGTCCCGCGGGGGATGAGGGCAATCAGCCCCAGCATTTT. Encoded protein: CASSPAGDEGNQPQHF. The variable domain in full, with the rest retrieved from reference TRBV28 and TRBJ1-5, is DVKVTQSSRYLVKRTGEKVFLECVQDMDHENMFWYRQDPGLGLRLIYFSYDVKMKEKGDIPEGYSVSREKKERFSLILESASTNQTSMYLCASSPAGDEGNQPQHFGDGTRLSIL.

The gene calls are TRBV7-8 and TRBJ1-1; tentative D call: TRBD1 (5 bases). Between the trimmed V and J ends, which lost 0 bases and 10 bases, there was a span of 9 bases. The CDR3 spans 12 residues. CDR1 is SGHVS and CDR2 is FQNEAQ in the germline V gene. The CDR3 here is CASSLAGRVAFF. The CDR3 DNA is TGTGCCAGCAGCTTAGCAGGCAGGGTAGCTTTCTTT.

This clone was picked up one time. The chain links TRBV9 to TRBJ2-3; the match to TRBD1 covers 11 bases. Germline V gene lookup returns CDR1 SGDLS and CDR2 YYNGEE. The CDR3 has 16 residues. The V segment lost 3 bases and the J segment 4 bases; nucleotides outside the gene matches: 7. The CDR3 loop is CASSAEGQGGADTQYF. Written as DNA, the CDR3 is TGTGCCAGCAGCGCGGAGGGACAGGGGGGAGCAGATACGCAGTATTTT.

The V and J genes are TRBV6-6 and TRBJ1-2; TRBD1 aligns across 8 bases. CDR3 size: 15 residues. Looked up from germline, CDR1 is MNHNY and CDR2 is SVGAGI (reference sequence). V was clipped by 2 bases and J by 7 bases; unmatched bases: 9. The CDR3 coding sequence is TGTGCCAGCAGTTACATAGGACAGGGTATTATTGGCTACACCTTC. Encoded protein: CASSYIGQGIIGYTF.

The chain links TRBV27 to TRBJ2-5; 14 bases match TRBD2. The CDR3 is made up of 16 amino acids. Germline-derived CDR1 and CDR2 are MNHEY and SMNVEV (reference sequence). After removal of 5 bases from V and 5 bases from J, the junction contained 7 bases not matched to a gene. CDR3 in amino acids: CASSPYRTSGRETQYF. Written as DNA, the CDR3 is TGTGCCAGCAGTCCGTATCGGACTAGCGGGAGGGAGACCCAGTACTTC.

J is TRBJ2-3 and V is TRBV19; D not certain. The CDR3 extends over 14 amino acids. Germline assignment: CDR1 LNHDA and CDR2 SQIVND (reference sequence). V dropped 4 bases and J dropped 2 bases, with 10 bases sitting between them. The CDR3: CASSSGVLTDTQYF. The CDR3, as DNA: TGTGCCAGTAGTAGCGGCGTACTCACAGATACGCAGTATTTT. The full variable domain, its missing parts supplied by reference TRBV19 and TRBJ2-3, is DGGITQSPKYLFRKEGQNVTLSCEQNLNHDAMYWYRQDPGQGLRLIYYSQIVNDFQKGDIAEGYSVSREKKESFPLTVTSAQKNPTAFYLCASSSGVLTDTQYFGPGTRLTVL.

V is TRBV7-2 and J is TRBJ1-5; TRBD1 matches 9 bases. J gave up 3 bases and V 4 bases, and 4 bases lay outside the gene matches. The CDR3 extends over 15 amino acids. Germline-derived CDR1 and CDR2 are SGHTA and FQGNSA. CDR3 amino acids: CASSWTGADNQPQHF. CDR3 in DNA: TGTGCCAGCAGCTGGACAGGGGCAGACAATCAGCCCCAGCATTTT.

This clone has a handful of counts. The rearrangement joins TRBV30 to TRBJ2-5; 14 bases agree with TRBD2. Germline V gene sequence: CDR1 GTSNPN, CDR2 SVGIG (reference sequence). CDR3 length equals 14 residues. V shed 7 bases, J shed 5 bases, and the junction held 6 bases outside the gene matches. The CDR3 DNA sequence: TGTGCCTTCGGGACTAGCGGGAGTGGGGAGACCCAGTACTTC. This gives the protein CAFGTSGSGETQYF. Using reference TRBV30 and TRBJ2-5 for the parts outside the CDR3, the full variable domain is SQTIHQWPATLVQPVGSPLSLECTVEGTSNPNLYWYRQAAGRGLQLLFYSVGIGQISSEVPQNLSASRPQDRQFILSSKKLLLSDSGFYLCAFGTSGSGETQYFGPGTRLLVL.

The gene calls are TRBV10-3 and TRBJ2-1, with 8 bases that match TRBD1. From germline, CDR1 is ENHRY and CDR2 SYGVKD. The CDR3 consists of 15 residues. Losses at the gene ends were 1 base for V and 4 bases for J; bases not matched to a gene: 3. CDR3 residues: CAISEYRGSYNEQFF. Here the CDR3 DNA reads TGTGCCATCAGTGAGTACAGGGGGTCTTACAATGAGCAGTTCTTC.

The chain employs TRBV27 and TRBJ2-1; 13 bases fit TRBD2. The germline gives CDR1 MNHEY, CDR2 SMNVEV (reference sequence). V shed 5 bases and J 3 bases; nucleotides not matched to a gene: 10. The CDR3 spans 18 residues. The CDR3 here is CASSTRLAGGPFYNEQFF. In nucleotides, the CDR3 is TGTGCCAGCAGTACCCGACTAGCGGGAGGCCCTTTCTACAATGAGCAGTTCTTC.

The table lists this clone with a count of one. V is TRBV7-2 and J is TRBJ1-2, with 9 bases matching TRBD1. The junction had 11 bases not matched to a gene; V was cut back by 6 bases and J by 6 bases. Germline lookup yields CDR1 SGHTA and CDR2 FQGNSA. This CDR3 spans 15 amino acids. The CDR3 is CASSRLGQGQDGYTF. Here the CDR3 DNA reads TGTGCCAGCAGTCGCCTGGGACAGGGTCAAGATGGCTACACCTTC.

This chain connects TRBV10-2 to TRBJ2-7; possible D gene TRBD2, 5 bases. The V and J ends lost 5 bases and 3 bases respectively, with 8 bases between them. The CDR3 length is 12 residues. CDR1 and CDR2 from the germline V gene are WSHSY and SAAADI. The CDR3 sequence: CASSPRDYEQYF. CDR3 DNA: TGCGCCAGCAGTCCCCGGGACTACGAGCAGTACTTC.

The table lists this clone with a count of one. V is TRBV7-2 and J is TRBJ2-1, with 7 positions matching TRBD2. J was trimmed by 4 bases and V by 11 bases; bases with no gene match: 11. Germline V CDR1 and CDR2: SGHTA, FQGNSA. This CDR3 is built from 14 residues. The CDR3 DNA reads TGTGCCTCCGACCGGGACGGGGGGTACAATGAGCAGTTCTTC. Protein: CASDRDGGYNEQFF.

V usage is TRBV18 and J usage is TRBJ2-1, with D perhaps matching TRBD2 (6 bases). V lost 2 bases and J 7 bases, leaving 15 bases between the germline ends. Germline V gene sequence: CDR1 KGHSH, CDR2 LQKENI. The CDR3 has 15 residues. The CDR3 region is CASSPSADRENEQFF. In DNA form, the CDR3 reads TGTGCCAGCTCACCATCAGCGGACCGGGAGAATGAGCAGTTCTTC.